Following are 18 T cell receptor beta chains from one sample sequenced in a study of blood T cell repertoires in COVID-19. TCRdb keeps only in-frame clones here, not all; method: immunoSEQ multiplex PCR. This sample has more than 150,000 clones, with about four fifths found just once. Sequenced material: peripheral blood. The receptors derive from a woman at least 80 years old with acute or convalescent COVID-19.

Note on this clone: A junction end diverges from the germline sequence, so it may reflect a read error. The gene calls are TRBV7-7 and TRBJ2-1; 8 positions match TRBD2. Germline V gene data show CDR1 as SSHAT and CDR2 as FNYEAQ (reference sequence). This CDR3 comprises 13 residues. CDR3 sequence (DNA): TGTGCTAGCAGCAGGGTAGCGGGGAATGAGCAGTTCTTC. It codes for CASSRVAGNEQFF.

The CDR3 DNA is TGTGCCAGCAGCTTAGAATGGACAGGGTACGGGGAGCTGTTTTTT. Translated: CASSLEWTGYGELFF. The chain couples TRBV11-2 to TRBJ2-2, with 8 bases fitting TRBD1. V was clipped by 0 bases and J by 7 bases; unmatched bases: 4. Germline lookup yields CDR1 SGHAT and CDR2 FQNNGV. This CDR3 comprises 15 residues.

V usage is TRBV28 and J usage is TRBJ1-5; D may be TRBD1 (5 bases). The CDR3 covers 14 residues. Germline loops: CDR1 MDHEN, CDR2 SYDVKM. Trimming cost V 7 bases and J 2 bases, with 12 bases left between them. CDR3 sequence: CASNPDNGNQPQHF. The CDR3 DNA is TGTGCCAGCAACCCGGACAATGGCAATCAGCCCCAGCATTTT.

The rearrangement joins TRBV11-1 to TRBJ1-1; 9 bases agree with TRBD1. V was clipped by 4 bases and J by 6 bases; unmatched bases: 6. The CDR3 has 14 residues. Germline CDR1 SGHAT, CDR2 FQDESV (reference sequence). This CDR3 is CASSYGQGISEAFF. The CDR3 nucleotides are TGTGCCAGCAGCTACGGACAGGGGATCTCTGAAGCTTTCTTT.

In its sample, this clone was seen a few times. The chain has TRBV6-5 and TRBJ1-2; D not certain. CDR3 length: 14 amino acids. V was cut by 0 bases and J by 2 bases, with 7 bases left in between. Germline CDR1 MNHEY, CDR2 SVGAGI. CDR3 nucleotides: TGTGCCAGCAGTTACTCGGGCAGGAACTATGGCTACACCTTC. Amino acids: CASSYSGRNYGYTF.

The chain links TRBV9 to TRBJ2-7; TRBD1 aligns across 9 bases. The CDR3 has 14 residues. CDR1 is SGDLS, CDR2 YYNGEE, per germline. V lost 2 bases, J lost 3 bases, and 3 bases stayed unmatched. The CDR3 here is CASSVGQGYYEQYF. CDR3 bases: TGTGCCAGCAGCGTGGGACAGGGATACTACGAGCAGTACTTC.

This chain connects TRBV3-1 (or the pseudogene TRBV3-2) to TRBJ2-6; no clear D. The CDR3 consists of 15 residues. Trimming took 4 bases from V and 0 from J, leaving 7 bases between them. Germline V gene lookup returns CDR1 LGHDT and CDR2 YNNKEL (reference sequence). CDR3 amino acids: CASSPVVSGANVLTF. CDR3 nucleotides: TGTGCCAGCAGCCCTGTCGTCTCTGGGGCCAACGTCCTGACTTTC.

The V gene is TRBV2, the J gene TRBJ1-5; 7 positions agree with TRBD1. This CDR3 has 14 amino acids. CDR1 is SNHLY and CDR2 is FYNNEI in the germline V gene. Losses at the gene ends were 5 bases for V and 4 bases for J; bases not matched to a gene: 5. The CDR3 region is CASSLGTVNQPQHF. The CDR3 DNA is TGTGCCAGCAGTCTCGGGACAGTTAATCAGCCCCAGCATTTT.

This chain uses TRBV10-2 with TRBJ1-1; D is unclear. V dropped 2 bases and J dropped 0 bases, with 7 bases sitting between them. This CDR3 is built from 14 residues. Looked up from germline, CDR1 is WSHSY and CDR2 is SAAADI. The CDR3 region is CASSELSLNTEAFF. The CDR3 DNA sequence: TGCGCCAGCAGTGAGCTGAGTCTGAACACTGAAGCTTTCTTT.

The chain employs TRBV5-4 and TRBJ2-7, with TRBD2 matching over 14 bases. The CDR3 covers 16 residues. With 4 bases clipped from V and 5 bases from J, the junction kept 8 bases outside the gene matches. CDR1 is SGHNT and CDR2 is YYREEE in the germline V gene (reference sequence). The CDR3 DNA reads as TGTGCCAGCAGCCCTGGGGGGACTAGCGGGAGCCACGAGCAGTACTTC. It yields the protein CASSPGGTSGSHEQYF.

This clone has just one count. Here the CDR3 reads CASSWGQGNYGYTF. The CDR3 region has the DNA TGCGCCAGCAGCTGGGGACAGGGCAACTATGGCTACACCTTC. This chain links TRBV5-1 with TRBJ1-2; 9 bases line up with TRBD1. The V gene end was trimmed by 3 bases and the J gene end by 2 bases; junction bases not matched to a gene: 2. The CDR3 covers 14 residues. Germline V gene sequence: CDR1 SGHRS, CDR2 YFSETQ.

The chain links TRBV7-9 to TRBJ1-1; D is unresolved. V lost 5 bases and J 0 bases, leaving 16 bases between the germline ends. The germline CDR1 and CDR2 sequences are SEHNR and FQNEAQ (reference sequence). The CDR3 sequence is 16 residues long. As DNA, the CDR3 is TGTGCCAGCAGCCCCAGATCGGGGTCCATGAACACTGAAGCTTTCTTT. This sequence encodes CASSPRSGSMNTEAFF. Based on the CDR3 plus reference TRBV7-9 and TRBJ1-1, the full variable domain is DTGVSQNPRHKITKRGQNVTFRCDPISEHNRLYWYRQTLGQGPEFLTYFQNEAQLEKSRLLSDRFSAERPKGSFSTLEIQRTEQGDSAMYLCASSPRSGSMNTEAFFGQGTRLTVV.

The rearrangement links TRBV3-1 (or the pseudogene TRBV3-2) to TRBJ2-5; 10 positions match TRBD1. V lost 4 bases to trimming and J lost 4 bases; unmatched junction nucleotides: 0. The CDR3 has 13 amino acids. Germline V gives CDR1 LGHDT, CDR2 YNNKEL (reference sequence). For the CDR3, the DNA is TGTGCCAGCAGCCGGGACAGGGGAGAGACCCAGTACTTC. Its protein product is CASSRDRGETQYF.

The chain joins TRBV15 to TRBJ1-6; tentatively, D is TRBD1 (5 bases). The V end lost 8 bases, the J end lost 7 bases, and 9 bases lay between the germline ends. There are 12 residues in the CDR3. CDR1 and CDR2 from the germline V gene are LNHNV and YYDKDF (reference sequence). DNA for the CDR3: TGTGCCACCCGGGGGGAGAATTCACCCCTCCACTTT. Translating gives CATRGENSPLHF.

A few counts support this clone. The gene calls are TRBV19 and TRBJ2-7; 7 bases match TRBD1. Germline-derived CDR1 and CDR2 are LNHDA and SQIVND (reference sequence). The CDR3 consists of 15 residues. V shed 2 bases, J shed 0 bases, and the junction held 4 bases outside the gene matches. The CDR3: CASSINGQDSYEQYF. The CDR3 DNA is TGTGCCAGTAGTATAAACGGACAGGACTCCTACGAGCAGTACTTC.

This clone was detected only a few times. This chain uses TRBV28 with TRBJ1-2, with D unresolved. This CDR3 contains 12 residues. The germline gives CDR1 MDHEN, CDR2 SYDVKM. Trimming pared 5 bases from V and 8 bases from J, leaving 12 bases between. CDR3: CASSREVGGYTF. The CDR3 region has the DNA TGTGCCAGCAGTAGGGAGGTCGGCGGCTACACCTTC.

V usage is TRBV4-1 and J usage is TRBJ1-2; TRBD1 aligns across 9 bases. The germline V gene encodes CDR1 MGHRA and CDR2 YSYEKL. Trimming cost V 8 bases and J 1 base; bases outside gene matches: 11. The CDR3 is 16 residues long. The CDR3 reads CASFGDRGAFNYGYTF. The CDR3 DNA follows: TGCGCCAGCTTCGGTGACAGGGGGGCTTTTAACTATGGCTACACCTTC.

The CDR3 DNA sequence: TGCAGCTCGAGCGGGAGGACGGGCACAGATACGCAGTATTTT. It codes for CSSSGRTGTDTQYF. This sequence joins TRBV29-1 and TRBJ2-3; 9 bases fit TRBD2. V was pared by 8 bases and J by 1 base, with 7 bases of the junction left unmatched. CDR3 length: 14 residues. The germline V gene encodes CDR1 SQVTM and CDR2 ANQGSEA.